The source of this TCR beta chain is a study of T cell responses to AZD1222 COVID-19 vaccine. Judged by abundance, this clone is medium-sized. This table comes from immunoSEQ multiplex PCR, and its TCRdb copy is limited to in-frame clones, with some not included. Of about 72,000 clones in the sample, 70% to 90% were seen once. The sample consisted of peripheral blood, taken on day 0 of AZD1222 vaccination. This receptor was identified in an adult in good health.

CDR3 in DNA: TGTGCCAGTAGTATAAGAGGGGGAAATGGCTACACCTTC. This encodes CASSIRGGNGYTF. This chain uses TRBV19 with TRBJ1-2; possible D gene TRBD1, 6 bases. CDR1 is LNHDA and CDR2 is SQIVND in the germline V gene (reference sequence). The ends were cut back, 2 bases at V and 6 bases at J, with 10 bases in the middle. This CDR3 spans 13 amino acids.